A single sample is the source of the 24 T cell receptor beta chains below, sequenced in a study of shared clonotypes between healthy human individuals. Clones were sequenced by immunoSEQ multiplex PCR, and TCRdb holds only the in-frame ones, with some missing. The profile shows fewer than 650,000 clones, 60% to 85% of them singletons. Sequenced input: PBMCs. All receptors derive from a woman in her thirties or forties in good health. Some clones in this sample may be carry-over from other donors' samples.

This sequence joins TRBV6-1 and TRBJ1-5; D not resolved. This CDR3 has 14 residues. Germline loops: CDR1 MNHNS, CDR2 SASEGT. V was pared by 3 bases and J by 8 bases, with 14 bases between. CDR3 sequence: CASSDLLRLEPQHF. For the CDR3, the DNA is TGTGCCAGCAGTGACCTGTTGAGATTGGAGCCCCAGCATTTT.

The rearrangement links TRBV4-1 to TRBJ2-1; 10 bases align to TRBD2. The germline V gene encodes CDR1 MGHRA and CDR2 YSYEKL. CDR3 length equals 16 residues. Trimming at V came to 0 bases and at J to 6 bases, leaving 5 bases not matched to a gene. For the CDR3, the DNA is TGCGCCAGCAGCCAAGAACTAGCGGGATTGGTCAATGAGCAGTTCTTC. This sequence encodes CASSQELAGLVNEQFF.

The J gene is TRBJ1-5, the V gene TRBV30, with D hard to call. This CDR3 spans 14 amino acids. The V gene's germline CDR1 is GTSNPN and CDR2 SVGIG (reference sequence). V lost 2 bases, J lost 4 bases, and 12 bases lay in between. The CDR3 sequence is CAWSSGRGNQPQHF. DNA for the CDR3: TGTGCCTGGAGTTCAGGACGGGGTAATCAGCCCCAGCATTTT.

The chain is built from TRBV28 and TRBJ2-1, with 7 nucleotides matching TRBD1. Per germline, CDR1 MDHEN and CDR2 SYDVKM. CDR3 length equals 14 residues. J was trimmed by 8 bases and V by 5 bases; bases with no gene match: 9. CDR3 bases: TGTGCCAGCAGTGAACCAACAGGGGCTGATGAGCAGTTCTTC. Protein product: CASSEPTGADEQFF.

This clone turned up a few times. The rearrangement uses TRBV30 and TRBJ2-3; 9 bases match TRBD2. The ends lost 2 bases at V and 1 base at J; junction bases unmatched: 1. This CDR3 has 14 residues. Germline CDR1 and CDR2: GTSNPN and SVGIG (reference sequence). CDR3 nucleotide sequence: TGTGCCTGGAGTCGACTAGCGGGCACAGATACGCAGTATTTT. Its translation is CAWSRLAGTDTQYF.

This chain links TRBV9 with TRBJ2-2; D not certain. CDR3 length: 18 amino acids. Germline V CDR1 and CDR2: SGDLS, YYNGEE. The ends were cut back, 0 bases at V and 2 bases at J, with 17 bases in the middle. The CDR3 protein is CASSVEPAPVDNTGELFF. The DNA for the CDR3 is TGTGCCAGCAGCGTAGAGCCAGCGCCCGTCGATAACACCGGGGAGCTGTTTTTT. The full variable domain, completed using reference TRBV9 and TRBJ2-2, is DSGVTQTPKHLITATGQRVTLRCSPRSGDLSVYWYQQSLDQGLQFLIQYYNGEERAKGNILERFSAQQFPDLHSELNLSSLELGDSALYFCASSVEPAPVDNTGELFFGEGSRLTVL.

This clone was observed a single time. This chain connects TRBV5-4 to TRBJ2-2, with 9 positions matching TRBD2. The V gene's germline CDR1 is SGHNT and CDR2 YYREEE (reference sequence). V lost 7 bases and J lost 5; bases outside the gene matches: 6. The CDR3 is made up of 14 amino acids. CDR3 loop: CASGAGGPTGELFF. DNA of the CDR3: TGTGCCAGCGGGGCGGGAGGGCCAACCGGGGAGCTGTTTTTT.

For this clone: A much larger clone sits a single nucleotide away, making a read error possible. The chain uses TRBV30 and TRBJ1-4; 9 bases fit TRBD1. This CDR3 comprises 14 residues. Germline CDR1 GTSNPN, CDR2 SVGIG (reference sequence). CDR3 nucleotide sequence: TGTGCCTGGACCGGGACAGGGAGGAATGGAAAACTGTTTTTT. Its protein product is CAWTGTGRNGKLFF.

The chain has TRBV6-4 and TRBJ2-1, with TRBD2 as a possible D gene (5 bases). Germline V gene data show CDR1 as MRHNA and CDR2 as SNTAGT. The germline V and J ends were trimmed by 2 bases and 9 bases, with 20 bases remaining between them. The CDR3 has 16 amino acids. The CDR3 reads CASSDEAAPYSGEQFF. The CDR3 DNA sequence: TGTGCCAGCAGTGACGAAGCCGCCCCATACAGCGGTGAGCAGTTCTTC.

The chain is built from TRBV5-6 and TRBJ1-2; D is perhaps TRBD1 (6 bases). Trimming stripped 3 bases from V and 4 bases from J, with 13 bases between. Germline V CDR1 and CDR2: SGHDT, YYEEEE. The CDR3 length is 14 residues. The CDR3 nucleotides are TGTGCCAGCAGCTGGGGCAGGGGCGTCTATGGCTACACCTTC. Its translation: CASSWGRGVYGYTF. Variable domain in full (rest from reference TRBV5-6 and TRBJ1-2): DAGVTQSPTHLIKTRGQQVTLRCSPKSGHDTVSWYQQALGQGPQFIFQYYEEEERQRGNFPDRFSGHQFPNYSSELNVNALLLGDSALYLCASSWGRGVYGYTFGSGTRLTVV.

This chain uses TRBV11-2 with TRBJ2-7; 8 positions agree with TRBD2. Trimming at V came to 1 base and at J to 2 bases, leaving 7 bases not matched to a gene. This CDR3 comprises 16 residues. The germline V gene encodes CDR1 SGHAT and CDR2 FQNNGV. The CDR3 bases are TGTGCCAGCAGCTTAGCGGGCGGGAGGAGGACCTACGAGCAGTACTTC. Its translation is CASSLAGGRRTYEQYF.

This clone occurred many times. The rearrangement joins TRBV4-1 to TRBJ1-5; possibly TRBD1 for D (5 bases). The V end lost 1 base, the J end lost 0 bases, and 13 bases lay between the germline ends. Germline CDR1 is MGHRA and CDR2 is YSYEKL. The CDR3 sequence is 17 residues long. DNA for the CDR3: TGCGCCAGCAGCCAAGTCCCCGGGGCCTATAGCAATCAGCCCCAGCATTTT. It yields the protein CASSQVPGAYSNQPQHF.

The V gene is TRBV29-1, the J gene TRBJ1-3, with D unclear. Trimming took 4 bases from V and 0 from J, leaving 7 bases between them. This CDR3 is built from 13 residues. Germline CDR1 SQVTM, CDR2 ANQGSEA. CDR3: CSVVTNSGNTIYF. The CDR3, as DNA: TGCAGCGTTGTGACAAACTCTGGAAACACCATATATTTT.

The chain is built from TRBV30 and TRBJ2-2, with TRBD2 matching over 9 bases. CDR1 and CDR2 (germline): GTSNPN, SVGIG (reference sequence). After removal of 2 bases from V and 9 bases from J, the junction contained 10 bases not matched to a gene. This CDR3 has 15 amino acids. The CDR3 region is CAWSLTSGPDRELFF. CDR3 nucleotide sequence: TGTGCCTGGAGTTTGACTAGCGGACCGGACCGGGAGCTGTTTTTT.

The table lists this clone with a count of one. The junction departs from germline at one end; a sequencing error may be responsible. The chain recombines TRBV19 with TRBJ2-7; a weak D match, TRBD2 (6 bases). CDR1 and CDR2 from the germline V gene are LNHDA and SQIVND (reference sequence). The CDR3 is made up of 9 amino acids. CDR3 protein: CASPGLRDF. DNA for the CDR3: TGTGCCAGTCCGGGACTCCGGGACTTC. Filled out from reference TRBV19 and TRBJ2-7, the complete variable domain reads DGGITQSPKYLFRKEGQNVTLSCEQNLNHDAMYWYRQDPGQGLRLIYYSQIVNDFQKGDIAEGYSVSREKKESFPLTVTSAQKNPTAFYLCASPGLRDFGPGTRLTVT.

The chain couples TRBV11-2 to TRBJ2-2; D is undetermined. The CDR3 loop spans 14 amino acids. Germline CDR1 is SGHAT and CDR2 is FQNNGV. V lost 0 bases to trimming and J lost 9 bases, with 11 bases between them. The CDR3 region is CASSLDLLRWELFF. DNA for the CDR3: TGTGCCAGCAGCTTAGATCTCCTGAGGTGGGAGCTGTTTTTT.

Worth noting for this clone: The germline gene is not matched at one end of the junction; a read error may be the cause. The identical CDR3 is also encoded by other nucleotide sequences in the sample. The rearrangement joins TRBV28 to TRBJ2-7; D gene unclear. Germline-derived CDR1 and CDR2 are MDHEN and SYDVKM. The CDR3 is made up of 17 amino acids. As DNA, the CDR3 is TGTGCCGGCAGACCCGCCGGGCCCCCCTTAGGCTCCTACGAGCAGTACTTC. It translates to CAGRPAGPPLGSYEQYF.

This clone was detected only once. The chain links TRBV4-1 to TRBJ2-5, with D perhaps TRBD1 (6 bases). The better agreement between TRBJ2-7 and the DNA end casts doubt on the J call. CDR1 is MGHRA and CDR2 is YSYEKL in the germline V gene. The CDR3 extends over 15 amino acids. Here the CDR3 DNA reads TGCGCCAGCAGCCACGCTTACAGGGTCGACTACGAGCAGTACTTC. Translated, it gives CASSHAYRVDYEQYF.

The chain uses TRBV28 and TRBJ2-7; 10 nucleotides match TRBD1. The junction had 10 bases not matched to a gene; V was cut back by 6 bases and J by 5 bases. There are 15 residues in the CDR3. CDR1 MDHEN and CDR2 SYDVKM come from the germline V gene. The DNA for the CDR3 is TGTGCCAGCAGCTCCGCCGGGACAGGGGACCACGAGCAGTACTTC. Protein product: CASSSAGTGDHEQYF. Together with reference TRBV28 and TRBJ2-7, the CDR3 gives the full variable domain: DVKVTQSSRYLVKRTGEKVFLECVQDMDHENMFWYRQDPGLGLRLIYFSYDVKMKEKGDIPEGYSVSREKKERFSLILESASTNQTSMYLCASSSAGTGDHEQYFGPGTRLTVT.

As for this clone: This sequence may be a read error, since a much larger clone differs from it by one base. The chain employs TRBV30 and TRBJ1-5; D perhaps matches TRBD2 (5 bases). Matching the DNA end better, TRBJ2-3 makes the J call doubtful. Germline V lookup: CDR1 GTSNPN, CDR2 SVGIG (reference sequence). The CDR3 has 13 amino acids. The CDR3 sequence is CAWSGTGNQPQYF. The CDR3 coding sequence is TGTGCCTGGAGTGGGACGGGGAATCAGCCCCAGTATTTT.

This clone was counted a single time. The V gene is TRBV14, the J gene TRBJ2-7; 9 nucleotides agree with TRBD1. With 4 bases clipped from V and 2 bases from J, the junction kept 9 bases outside the gene matches. This CDR3 spans 16 amino acids. Germline CDR1 SGHDN, CDR2 FVKESK. The CDR3 nucleotides are TGTGCCAGCAGCCGCACCGGGACAGGGCCTCCCTACGAGCAGTACTTC. Translating it yields CASSRTGTGPPYEQYF.

The chain uses TRBV30 and TRBJ1-1; possibly TRBD1 for D (5 bases). V lost 0 bases and J 10 bases, leaving 9 bases between the germline ends. The CDR3 covers 11 residues. Per the germline V gene, CDR1 is GTSNPN and CDR2 is SVGIG (reference sequence). The CDR3 DNA sequence: TGTGCCTGGAGTGTAGTGGGGGTAGCTTTCTTT. As protein: CAWSVVGVAFF.

V usage is TRBV4-1 and J usage is TRBJ2-1; 16 positions match TRBD2. The length of the CDR3 is 19 residues. Per the germline V gene, CDR1 is MGHRA and CDR2 is YSYEKL. With 4 bases clipped from V and 2 bases from J, the junction kept 8 bases outside the gene matches. The CDR3 loop is CASSLYGTSGRGPYNEQFF. Written as DNA, the CDR3 is TGCGCCAGCAGCCTCTACGGGACTAGCGGGAGGGGGCCCTACAATGAGCAGTTCTTC.

Points on this clone: Other DNA sequences in this sample translate to the same CDR3. The V call is TRBV5-6, the J call TRBJ2-3, with 7 bases identical to TRBD1. This CDR3 region has 14 residues. The V and J ends lost 2 bases and 1 base, in that order; junction bases with no gene match: 1. The germline V gene encodes CDR1 SGHDT and CDR2 YYEEEE. CDR3 residues: CASSFGQGTDTQYF. CDR3 DNA sequence: TGTGCCAGCAGCTTCGGACAGGGCACAGATACGCAGTATTTT.